The source of this TCR beta chain is a study of cytomegalovirus exposure and HLA in healthy donors. The study, taken as a whole, reports: More clonal expansion characterized HLA-associated TCR beta chains than equally common others in a later analysis. At a 0.05 false discovery rate, a later analysis found roughly 17,000 TCR beta sequences to be associated with HLA alleles.

CDR3 length: 14 residues. 60 Vbeta and 13 Jbeta primers were used in PCR. The data were produced by immunoSEQ multiplex PCR, yet TCRdb's version contains in-frame clones alone and is incomplete. The sample's table shows 85,000 to 90,000 clones. Concerning this clone itself: No antigen is known for it.

Material for sequencing was PBMCs. The receptor's source is a middle-aged man in good health and CMV-seropositive. The rearrangement links TRBV21-1 to TRBJ2-7; TRBD2 is the table's D call, not checked against the DNA. TRBV21-1 is tagged as a pseudogene. The CDR3, as DNA: TGTGCCAGCAGCAAAGTAGCCAGACCCTACGAGCAGTACGTC. Translated: CASSKVARPYEQYV.